This entry concerns a single TCR beta chain. The V gene lost 6 bases and the J gene lost 0 bases, with 14 bases spanning the gap. CDR1 and CDR2 from the germline V gene are LNHDA and SQIVND (reference sequence). CDR3 size: 15 residues. This record belongs to a study of a mutant IDH1 vaccine in newly diagnosed glioma. The overall study: Radiotherapy, temozolomide, or both had been given previously, and both were given to most.

Libraries were prepared by immunoSEQ multiplex PCR; TCRdb keeps only in-frame clonotypes and omits some of them. Found here are roughly 50,000 clones, 80% to 90% of them singletons; the top ten hold about a fifth. Noted time point: baseline, week 1 (first vaccination visit). As for treatment: pre-vaccination baseline after standard-of-care therapy. This TCR derives from a man aged 18 to 29 with glioma. The chain links TRBV19 to TRBJ2-5; D may match TRBD1 or TRBD2 (5 bases each). The sample was PBMCs, taken from a glioma patient treated with radiotherapy, temozolomide or both. For the CDR3, the DNA is TGTGCCAGTAGACCCCGGGACCGATACCAAGAGACCCAGTACTTC. Encoded protein: CASRPRDRYQETQYF.